This T cell receptor (beta chain) originates from a study of CD8+ T cells in alopecia areata. Germline assignment: CDR1 MNHNY and CDR2 SVGAGI (reference sequence). The CDR3 is made up of 15 amino acids. The V end lost 5 bases, the J end lost 1 base, and 14 bases lay between the germline ends. cDNA reverse transcribed from extracted RNA served as the sequencing template. Clones were read by immunoSEQ multiplex PCR, and TCRdb kept only the in-frame ones, dropping some. The table records over 150,000 clones, less than 70% of them present only once. The treatment: oral pan-JAK inhibitor, 5-10 mg twice daily.

The sequence was collected from a human donor with alopecia areata. The gene calls are TRBV6-6 and TRBJ1-1, with a tentative D call TRBD1 (5 bases). The sequenced sample was CD4+ T cells sorted from blood, obtained at week 24, from a patient treated with tofacitinib. The CDR3 loop reads CASSTDSGENTEAFF. The CDR3 nucleotides are TGTGCCAGCAGTACCGACAGCGGGGAGAACACTGAAGCTTTCTTT.